This is a list of T cell receptor beta chains from one sample in a study of Ad26.COV2.S vaccination and SARS-CoV-2 variants. Produced via immunoSEQ multiplex PCR; TCRdb's table is partial and in-frame only. This table has 120,000 to 150,000 clones, about nine tenths appearing once. This specimen was peripheral blood, taken after recovery from COVID-19. Every receptor here comes from a human donor who had recovered from COVID-19. Both conserved end residues are part of each CDR3. Fields, in order: clone size, V gene, J gene, D gene, CDR3 DNA, CDR3 protein. The D gene is left open where the match is weak. Some rows have no size entry. The others give once, few or many, or a class for an expanded clone.

>-|TRBV7-2|TRBJ2-5|TRBD2
TGTGCCAGCAGCGGCTACCGGGAGGGGGGAGAGACCCAGTACTTC
CASSGYREGGETQYF
>-|TRBV10-3|TRBJ2-6|-
TGTGCCATCAGTGAGCGAGGGTCTGGGGCCAACGTCCTGACTTTC
CAISERGSGANVLTF
>-|TRBV6-5|TRBJ2-6|-
TGTGCCAGCAGTTACTCGGTGATCTCTGGGGCCAACGTCCTGACTTTC
CASSYSVISGANVLTF
>-|TRBV25-1|TRBJ2-7|-
TGTGCCAGCAGTGACCCGGGCGAGGAGCAGTACTTC
CASSDPGEEQYF
>-|TRBV5-4|TRBJ1-1|-
TGTGCCAGCAACCACCGGACGGGCATGAACACTGAAGCTTTCTTT
CASNHRTGMNTEAFF
>-|TRBV6-2/TRBV6-3|TRBJ2-1|TRBD2
TGTGCCAGCAGTAGACTAGCGGGAGAATTGCCTGAGCAGTTCTTC
CASSRLAGELPEQFF
>few|TRBV3-1/TRBV3-2|TRBJ1-2|-
TGTGCCAGCAGCCAAGAACCGGGGAAGGGCTACACCTTC
CASSQEPGKGYTF
>-|TRBV7-8|TRBJ2-1|TRBD2
TGTGCCAGCAGCAACCGCCCGACTAGCGGAAACAATGAGCAGTTCTTC
CASSNRPTSGNNEQFF
>-|TRBV9|TRBJ2-1|-
TGTGCCAGCAGCGTAGACCCGGATGAGCAGTTCTTC
CASSVDPDEQFF
>few|TRBV6-6|TRBJ2-2|-
TGTGCCAGCAGTTACCCCGGGGAGCTGTTTTTT
CASSYPGELFF
>-|TRBV5-4|TRBJ2-7|TRBD2
TGTGCCAGCAGAAAAACGCAGGGGAAGCGGCTAGCGGGGCTCTCCTACGAGCAGTACTTC
CASRKTQGKRLAGLSYEQYF
>-|TRBV7-6|TRBJ1-2|TRBD1
TGTGCCAGCAGCGCACAGGGGGCGAGTTTTGGCTACACCTTC
CASSAQGASFGYTF
>-|TRBV5-4|TRBJ2-1|-
TGTGCCAGCAGCCTAGGAGACATCTCCTACAATGAGCAGTTCTTC
CASSLGDISYNEQFF
>-|TRBV5-1|TRBJ2-2|-
TGCGCCAGCTCCCCTGGCTCGAACACCGGGGAGCTGTTTTTT
CASSPGSNTGELFF
>-|TRBV6-5|TRBJ2-7|-
TGTGCCAGCAAGCCCTACGAGCAGTACTTC
CASKPYEQYF
>-|TRBV5-4|TRBJ1-4|TRBD1
TGTGCCAGCAGCAACGAGGGGGCTCGAACTAATGAAAAACTGTTTTTT
CASSNEGARTNEKLFF
>-|TRBV6-2/TRBV6-3|TRBJ2-5|TRBD2
TGTGCCAGCAGGCCTAGCGGGGGGGTGTTAGAGACCCAGTACTTC
CASRPSGGVLETQYF
>once|TRBV7-2|TRBJ2-7|-
TGTGCCAGCAGCTTAGGGAGGAGCTCCTACGAGCAGTACTTC
CASSLGRSSYEQYF
>-|TRBV2|TRBJ2-1|TRBD2
TGTGCCAGCAGTGACATTAGCGGGAGCGATGAGCAGTTCTTC
CASSDISGSDEQFF
>-|TRBV28|TRBJ1-1|-
TGTGCCAGCAGTTTTGCAGGGAGGGGCGCTGAAGCTTTCTTT
CASSFAGRGAEAFF
>-|TRBV10-3|TRBJ1-3|-
TGTGCCATCAGGGATAAGACGGCGGGGGGAGGAAACACCATATATTTT
CAIRDKTAGGGNTIYF
>-|TRBV3-1/TRBV3-2|TRBJ1-1|-
TGTGCCAGCAGTTTGCAGGGGGAAGCTTTCTTT
CASSLQGEAFF
>-|TRBV19|TRBJ2-3|TRBD1
TGTGCCAGTAGTACCCTTGCCCCAGGGGGCCCAGATACGCAGTATTTT
CASSTLAPGGPDTQYF
>once|TRBV7-9|TRBJ1-2|-
TGTGCCAGCAGCTTAGGACAGGCTCTATTTGGCTACACCTTC
CASSLGQALFGYTF
>-|TRBV5-1|TRBJ2-5|TRBD1
TGCGCCAGCAGCGCGACAGGGGGCGCGATTCTCGAGACCCAGTACTTC
CASSATGGAILETQYF
>once|TRBV19|TRBJ1-2|-
TGTGCCAGTAGTCCCCAGACGGCCGCTAACTATGGCTACACCTTC
CASSPQTAANYGYTF
>-|TRBV15|TRBJ2-7|-
TGTGCCACCAGCAGAGATCTAGGAGGAGGGCCGGATCCCTCCTACGAGCAGTACTTC
CATSRDLGGGPDPSYEQYF
>-|TRBV5-1|TRBJ1-1|TRBD1
TGCGCCAGCAGCACGGACAGGGGGTCTTGGACTGAAGCTTTCTTT
CASSTDRGSWTEAFF
>-|TRBV4-2|TRBJ2-7|-
TGTGCCAGCAGCCAAGATCAGGTCTACGAGCAGTACTTC
CASSQDQVYEQYF
>-|TRBV7-8|TRBJ1-5|-
TGTGCCAGCAGACCAGGGGTGAGAACAGACTATCAGCCCCAGCATTTT
CASRPGVRTDYQPQHF
>-|TRBV11-2|TRBJ1-2|TRBD1
TGTGCCAGCAGCTCACCTGGACCGGGACAGGCCTACACCTTC
CASSSPGPGQAYTF
>-|TRBV28|TRBJ1-5|-
TGTGCCAGCAGTTTACTCGACAGTGGATTTTCTAATCAGCCCCAGCATTTT
CASSLLDSGFSNQPQHF
>once|TRBV9|TRBJ2-2|-
TGTGCCAGCAGCATTTCCAGGGTTACCGGGGAGCTGTTTTTT
CASSISRVTGELFF
>-|TRBV6-5|TRBJ2-7|TRBD2
TGTGCCAGCAGTTACGTCTCCCCGGGGGGTGGCGAGCAGTACTTC
CASSYVSPGGGEQYF
>-|TRBV6-2/TRBV6-3|TRBJ1-6|-
TGTGCCAGCAGTACCGCCGCGCCCCGGAATTCACCCCTCCACTTT
CASSTAAPRNSPLHF
>-|TRBV16|TRBJ2-7|TRBD1
TGTGCCAGCAGCCCTAAGACAGGGGACATCTACGAGCAGTACTTC
CASSPKTGDIYEQYF
>-|TRBV14|TRBJ1-2|TRBD1
TGTGCCAGCAGCCAAGATCTTTGGGACAGGGATGGCTACACCTTC
CASSQDLWDRDGYTF
>-|TRBV7-9|TRBJ2-3|TRBD2
TGTGCCAGCAGCCCTCTCTTAGCGGGGGAAAGCACAGATACGCAGTATTTT
CASSPLLAGESTDTQYF
>-|TRBV7-2|TRBJ2-2|TRBD2
TGTGCCAGCAGCCAGGGACTAGCGGTTCCCAGGGGGGCCGGGGAGCTGTTTTTT
CASSQGLAVPRGAGELFF
>once|TRBV28|TRBJ1-1|-
TGTGCCAGCAGTTTATGGGAGGGGGTGAACACTGAAGCTTTCTTT
CASSLWEGVNTEAFF
>-|TRBV3-1/TRBV3-2|TRBJ1-1|-
TGTGCCAGCAGCCAAGTCCCGGGGAACACTGAAGCTTTCTTT
CASSQVPGNTEAFF
>once|TRBV28|TRBJ1-2|-
TGTGCCAGCAGTTTCACCTGGGGTGGAGGCTACACCTTC
CASSFTWGGGYTF
>-|TRBV25-1|TRBJ2-7|TRBD2
TGTGCCAGCACCATTGGGGGGGGCGAGCAGTACTTC
CASTIGGGEQYF
>once|TRBV10-2|TRBJ2-1|TRBD2
TGCGCCAGCAGTGAGTCACTAGCGGGGTCTTGGGATGAGCAGTTCTTC
CASSESLAGSWDEQFF
>-|TRBV4-3|TRBJ1-1|-
TGCGCCAGCAGCCCCGGGTCTGCGGCAGCTTTCTTT
CASSPGSAAAFF
>-|TRBV7-2|TRBJ2-7|-
TGTGCCAGCAGCTTAGAAATTACCAACTACGAGCAGTACTTC
CASSLEITNYEQYF
>-|TRBV5-8|TRBJ1-2|-
TGTGCCAGCAGAGGTGGGGTCGGCTACACCTTC
CASRGGVGYTF
>-|TRBV28|TRBJ1-1|TRBD1
TGTGCCAGCAGACCCCGCTCAGGGGGCTTTATGGTGAACACTGAAGCTTTCTTT
CASRPRSGGFMVNTEAFF
>-|TRBV24-1|TRBJ2-3|-
TGTGCCACCAGTGATTTGGAACCCCCCACAGATACGCAGTATTTT
CATSDLEPPTDTQYF
>-|TRBV19|TRBJ1-1|TRBD1
TGTGCCAGTAGGAGAGGACAGGTGAACGCTGAAGCTTTCTTT
CASRRGQVNAEAFF
>-|TRBV4-1|TRBJ1-6|-
TGCGCCAGCAGCCAGGGGGAAATCGATTCACCCCTCCACTTT
CASSQGEIDSPLHF
>-|TRBV9|TRBJ2-2|TRBD1
TGTGCCAGCAGCCAGACAGGGTATACTACCGGGGAGCTGTTTTTT
CASSQTGYTTGELFF
>-|TRBV7-2|TRBJ2-7|-
TGTGCCAGCAGCTCCCTAGGCTACGAGCAGTACTTC
CASSSLGYEQYF
>once|TRBV2|TRBJ2-7|-
TGTGCCAGCAGTGAAACGGCTGGCCGCTCCTACGAGCAGTACTTC
CASSETAGRSYEQYF
>-|TRBV5-1|TRBJ1-5|-
TGCGCCAGCTCCGGGGAGCCCAATCAGCCCCAGCATTTT
CASSGEPNQPQHF
>-|TRBV20-1|TRBJ1-2|-
TGCAGTGCTCGTACGGTACCGGGCTACACCTTC
CSARTVPGYTF
>-|TRBV28|TRBJ1-1|-
TGTGCCAGCAGTAAACTAACAGGGAACACTGAAGCTTTCTTT
CASSKLTGNTEAFF